These T cell receptor beta chains were read from a single sample in a study of T cell responses to AZD1222 COVID-19 vaccine. The data were produced by immunoSEQ multiplex PCR, yet TCRdb's version contains in-frame clones alone and is incomplete. The table has 110,000 or so clones, 75% to 90% seen once. Specimen: peripheral blood, collected 28 days after the second AZD1222 dose. Receptors were obtained from an adult who received the AZD1222 COVID-19 vaccine. The CDR3 runs from the conserved cysteine through the conserved F or W. D genes are given only for firm matches.

V gene	J gene	D gene	CDR3 length	CDR3 protein
TRBV7-2	TRBJ1-5	TRBD1	13	CASSSDRNQPQHF
TRBV19	TRBJ1-6	-	15	CASSIQGDYNSPLHF
TRBV4-3	TRBJ2-1	TRBD2	15	CASSQASSGRIEQFF
TRBV14	TRBJ2-7	-	14	CASSSGLFAYEQYF
TRBV6-5	TRBJ1-4	-	14	CASRPTGFREKLFF
TRBV28	TRBJ1-2	TRBD1	14	CASSWVQGDYGYTF
TRBV2	TRBJ2-1	TRBD1	15	CASSVGTGGVDEQFF
TRBV7-9	TRBJ1-2	-	15	CASSPRVDSVFLYTF
TRBV3-1/TRBV3-2	TRBJ2-1	-	12	CASSQDLAVLFF
TRBV7-2	TRBJ2-5	TRBD2	17	CASSRGALAGLGETQYF
TRBV10-3	TRBJ1-5	-	14	CAISESGLPQPQHF
TRBV28	TRBJ2-7	-	12	CAGGWSSYEQYF
TRBV4-3	TRBJ2-6	TRBD2	16	CASSQERGSGANVLTF
TRBV11-2	TRBJ1-1	-	16	CASSLRAGTSNTEAFF
TRBV6-7	TRBJ2-7	-	15	CASSYSQTDSYEQYF
TRBV5-1	TRBJ1-4	TRBD1	15	CASRPRGRENEKLFF
TRBV12-3/TRBV12-4	TRBJ1-2	TRBD1	13	CASRKTGEGGYTF
TRBV4-1	TRBJ1-1	-	15	CASSQGSHSGAEAFF
TRBV27	TRBJ1-4	-	12	CASSLIRGELFF
TRBV5-5	TRBJ1-3	-	17	CASSKTASRASGNTIYF
TRBV28	TRBJ1-2	-	16	CASTRGVGGNNYGYTF
TRBV20-1	TRBJ2-5	-	13	CSASGQVKETQYF
TRBV29-1	TRBJ2-7	-	14	CSGGEGSSSYEQYF
TRBV7-8	TRBJ2-3	TRBD2	17	CASSRGLAGGPRDTQYF
TRBV15	TRBJ2-1	TRBD2	17	CATSSLGLAGGDNEQFF
TRBV4-2	TRBJ2-5	-	15	CASSRGGTDQETQYF
TRBV15	TRBJ2-1	-	15	CATSSPQSSYNEQFF
TRBV5-1	TRBJ1-1	-	16	CASSFEGRPRGTEAFF
TRBV12-3/TRBV12-4	TRBJ2-1	-	13	CASSFGTGARSFF
TRBV29-1	TRBJ1-1	-	12	CSVAFQGTEAFF
TRBV11-2	TRBJ2-7	TRBD2	16	CASSATSGALSYEQYF
TRBV6-2/TRBV6-3	TRBJ2-1	-	15	CASSRGPPSYNEQFF
TRBV25-1	TRBJ2-1	TRBD1	13	CATERDSAIGQFF
TRBV10-1	TRBJ2-7	-	12	CASSESGYEQYF
TRBV9	TRBJ2-1	TRBD2	17	CASSVGLAGDTYNEQFF
TRBV3-1/TRBV3-2	TRBJ2-5	TRBD1	18	CASSQGRDRVSGEETQYF
TRBV10-3	TRBJ1-5	TRBD1	15	CAISEESGGTQPQHF
TRBV14	TRBJ2-5	TRBD1	15	CASSPGTGALETQYF
TRBV7-2	TRBJ2-1	TRBD2	15	CASSTIAGSYNEQFF
TRBV29-1	TRBJ2-1	TRBD2	13	CSAHYAGGREQFF